The rows below give T cell receptor beta chains drawn from one sample of a study of cytomegalovirus exposure and HLA in healthy donors. Profiling relied on immunoSEQ multiplex PCR, and the TCRdb table lists in-frame clones only, not all of them. The sample has some 180,000 clones; more than 65% are singletons. The sample comprised PBMCs. These receptors were collected from a woman aged 25 to 39 in good health and CMV-seropositive. CDR3s include the opening cysteine and the closing phenylalanine or tryptophan. The D gene is left open where the match is weak. Size is omitted from some rows. Given values are once, few, many or a class for expanded clones.

D gene: NA; V gene: TRBV10-3; J gene: TRBJ1-1; clone size: NA; CDR3 DNA: TGTGCCAGCAGTTCCCGCACTGAAGCTTTCTTT; CDR3 protein: CASSSRTEAFF
D gene: TRBD1; V gene: TRBV6-1; J gene: TRBJ2-6; clone size: once; CDR3 DNA: TGTGCCAGCAGTGAAACGGGCAGGGGGTCTTCTGGGGCCAACGTCCTGACTTTC; CDR3 protein: CASSETGRGSSGANVLTF
D gene: NA; V gene: TRBV5-1; J gene: TRBJ1-1; clone size: NA; CDR3 DNA: TGCGCCAGCAGCTTGCAGATTGAGGGCACTGAAGCTTTCTTT; CDR3 protein: CASSLQIEGTEAFF
D gene: NA; V gene: TRBV4-3; J gene: TRBJ2-7; clone size: NA; CDR3 DNA: TGCGCCAGCAGCCCGCAGGGGGGAAGCTCCTACGAGCAGTACTTC; CDR3 protein: CASSPQGGSSYEQYF
D gene: TRBD1; V gene: TRBV10-3; J gene: TRBJ1-2; clone size: NA; CDR3 DNA: TGTGCCATCAGCGAGGACAGGGCTTTGGGCTACACCTTC; CDR3 protein: CAISEDRALGYTF
D gene: TRBD1; V gene: TRBV5-6; J gene: TRBJ1-4; clone size: NA; CDR3 DNA: TGTGCCAGCAGCCACGGTCCGGGACAGGGGCCTACTAATGAAAAACTGTTTTTT; CDR3 protein: CASSHGPGQGPTNEKLFF
D gene: TRBD2; V gene: TRBV7-9; J gene: TRBJ2-3; clone size: NA; CDR3 DNA: TGTGCCAGCAGCCCCGCGGGGGGGGCCAAGGATACGCAGTATTTT; CDR3 protein: CASSPAGGAKDTQYF
D gene: NA; V gene: TRBV18; J gene: TRBJ2-5; clone size: NA; CDR3 DNA: TGTGCCAGCTCACCACGCCGGGACACCCCCGGGGAGACCCAGTACTTC; CDR3 protein: CASSPRRDTPGETQYF
D gene: TRBD2; V gene: TRBV9; J gene: TRBJ2-7; clone size: NA; CDR3 DNA: TGTGCCAGCAGCGTTTACCCCGGGACTAGCCTCCACGAGCAGTACTTC; CDR3 protein: CASSVYPGTSLHEQYF
D gene: NA; V gene: TRBV5-1; J gene: TRBJ1-2; clone size: few; CDR3 DNA: TGCGCCAGCAGCGTGGGACTCTTCGGGTATGGCTACACCTTC; CDR3 protein: CASSVGLFGYGYTF
D gene: TRBD1; V gene: TRBV7-9; J gene: TRBJ2-6; clone size: NA; CDR3 DNA: TGTGCCAGCAGCTTAGCGAAGGGGGCTACGTACGGGGCCAACGTCCTGACTTTC; CDR3 protein: CASSLAKGATYGANVLTF
D gene: TRBD2; V gene: TRBV4-1; J gene: TRBJ2-7; clone size: NA; CDR3 DNA: TGCGCCAGCAGCCTCAGGGGCACTAGCGGGGGGCCCGTTCCCGAGCAGTACTTC; CDR3 protein: CASSLRGTSGGPVPEQYF
D gene: TRBD1; V gene: TRBV27; J gene: TRBJ1-2; clone size: NA; CDR3 DNA: TGTGCCAGCAGGGGACAGGTCCTCTATGGCTACACCTTC; CDR3 protein: CASRGQVLYGYTF